The 15 T cell receptor beta chains below were found in one sample sequenced in a study of cytomegalovirus exposure and HLA in healthy donors. The PCR employed 60 Vbeta primers together with 13 Jbeta primers. The data were produced by immunoSEQ multiplex PCR, yet TCRdb's version contains in-frame clones alone and is incomplete. The sample records approximately 170,000 clones, roughly 77% being singletons. Sequenced material: PBMCs. These TCRs come from a man aged 25-40 years in good health and CMV-seropositive.

This clone showed up just a few times. The chain joins TRBV6-5 to TRBJ2-5; perhaps TRBD1 as D (6 bases). The CDR3 totals 13 residues. Germline loops: CDR1 MNHEY, CDR2 SVGAGI. V was shortened by 2 bases and J by 7 bases, with 11 bases between the two germline ends. CDR3 residues: CASSYNRAGTQYF. The CDR3 DNA is TGTGCCAGCAGTTACAACAGGGCAGGGACCCAGTACTTC.

There are a few counts of this clone. The rearrangement joins TRBV7-2 to TRBJ1-5; D call uncertain. The CDR3 loop spans 13 amino acids. The germline V gene has CDR1 SGHTA and CDR2 FQGNSA. V was clipped by 1 base and J by 7 bases, with 8 bases between them. The CDR3 region is CASSLGAQQPQHF. The CDR3 DNA sequence: TGTGCCAGCAGCTTAGGGGCTCAGCAGCCCCAGCATTTT.

This clone was seen a single time. V gene TRBV5-1 combines with J gene TRBJ1-4; the D gene is possibly TRBD1 (5 bases). Trimming removed 5 bases from V and 6 bases from J, with 14 bases in between. CDR3 length: 14 residues. Germline V CDR1 and CDR2: SGHRS, YFSETQ. The DNA for the CDR3 is TGCGCCAGCAGTCGGTCGGGGGGGGATGAAAAACTGTTTTTT. It codes for CASSRSGGDEKLFF.

V and J are TRBV28 and TRBJ1-1; D is undetermined. With 2 bases removed from V and 1 base from J, the gap between germline ends came to 8 bases. Germline V gene lookup returns CDR1 MDHEN and CDR2 SYDVKM. The CDR3 is 14 residues long. The chain's CDR3 is CASSLGTRNTEAFF. The CDR3 DNA reads as TGTGCCAGCAGTTTAGGTACTAGGAACACTGAAGCTTTCTTT.

A few counts support this clone. This chain joins TRBV30 and TRBJ2-7, with 9 nucleotides matching TRBD2. Per germline, CDR1 GTSNPN and CDR2 SVGIG (reference sequence). The CDR3 spans 14 residues. After removal of 0 bases from V and 4 bases from J, the junction contained 4 bases not matched to a gene. DNA of the CDR3: TGTGCCTGGAGTGTGCGGGGGGGCAGGTACGAGCAGTACTTC. This codes for CAWSVRGGRYEQYF.

In its sample, this clone was seen once. The chain carries TRBV5-1 and TRBJ2-3; 8 positions match TRBD2. The germline V gene has CDR1 SGHRS and CDR2 YFSETQ. The CDR3 contains 14 residues. With 7 bases clipped from V and 2 bases from J, the junction kept 6 bases outside the gene matches. The DNA for the CDR3 is TGCGCCAGCGGGGAGCGGGAGACCACAGATACGCAGTATTTT. Amino acids: CASGERETTDTQYF. The full variable domain, in which reference TRBV5-1 and TRBJ2-3 provide the parts outside the CDR3, is KAGVTQTPRYLIKTRGQQVTLSCSPISGHRSVSWYQQTPGQGLQFLFEYFSETQRNKGNFPGRFSGRQFSNSRSEMNVSTLELGDSALYLCASGERETTDTQYFGPGTRLTVL.

The sample holds a few counts of this clone. The V and J genes are TRBV2 and TRBJ1-4; TRBD1 agrees at 7 bases. This CDR3 has 15 amino acids. Trimming removed 6 bases from V and 3 bases from J; junction bases left unmatched: 7. Germline V gene lookup returns CDR1 SNHLY and CDR2 FYNNEI. The CDR3 spells CASSDRVTANEKLFF. CDR3 bases: TGTGCCAGCAGCGACAGGGTCACGGCTAATGAAAAACTGTTTTTT.

The chain links TRBV5-1 to TRBJ1-4; D possibly corresponds to TRBD1 (5 bases). Trimming took off 0 bases at V and 5 bases at J, with 14 bases between the two ends. This CDR3 has 16 residues. Per the germline V gene, CDR1 is SGHRS and CDR2 is YFSETQ. CDR3 DNA: TGCGCCAGCAGCTTGGGCCCCCTCGACAGAAATGAAAAACTGTTTTTT. Translated, it gives CASSLGPLDRNEKLFF. Full variable domain (remainder filled in from reference TRBV5-1 and TRBJ1-4): KAGVTQTPRYLIKTRGQQVTLSCSPISGHRSVSWYQQTPGQGLQFLFEYFSETQRNKGNFPGRFSGRQFSNSRSEMNVSTLELGDSALYLCASSLGPLDRNEKLFFGSGTQLSVL.

The CDR3 DNA follows: TGTGCCAGTAGTATAGGAGCAGGGGGCAATGAGCAGTTCTTC. This sequence encodes CASSIGAGGNEQFF. The gene calls are TRBV19 and TRBJ2-1, with 7 positions matching TRBD1. The V gene's germline CDR1 is LNHDA and CDR2 SQIVND (reference sequence). V lost 1 base to trimming and J lost 6 bases; unmatched junction nucleotides: 3. The CDR3 contains 14 residues.

The V and J genes are TRBV5-1 and TRBJ2-7; 9 nucleotides line up with TRBD1. The CDR3 covers 13 residues. CDR1 is SGHRS, CDR2 YFSETQ, per germline. V lost 0 bases, J lost 9 bases, and 4 bases stayed unmatched. DNA of the CDR3: TGCGCCAGCAGCTTGGACAGGGGGCAGGGGCAGTACTTC. Protein sequence: CASSLDRGQGQYF.

The CDR3 coding sequence is TGTGCCAGCAGCAAAGGTACGGATGGTCCAGACCGGGGGCCCCAGCATTTT. This gives the protein CASSKGTDGPDRGPQHF. The chain joins TRBV21-1 to TRBJ1-5. TRBV21-1 is recorded as a pseudogene. CDR3 length: 17 amino acids.

The chain is built from TRBV9 and TRBJ2-1; 12 bases are shared with TRBD2. This CDR3 region has 14 residues. Germline CDR1 is SGDLS and CDR2 is YYNGEE. Trimming took 6 bases from V and 4 from J; bases not matched to a gene: 2. Written as DNA, the CDR3 is TGTGCCAGCACGGGACTAGCGGGTTACAATGAGCAGTTCTTC. Translating gives CASTGLAGYNEQFF.

The V call is TRBV28, the J call TRBJ1-5; no clear D gene. This CDR3 region has 14 residues. Trimming pared 5 bases from V and 5 bases from J, leaving 13 bases between. The germline CDR1 and CDR2 sequences are MDHEN and SYDVKM. For the CDR3, the DNA is TGTGCCAGCAGTCCCTGGGAGGGTCATCAGCCCCAGCATTTT. Translation: CASSPWEGHQPQHF.

This CDR3 reads CASSLSRGSGYTF. The CDR3 bases are TGTGCCAGCAGCTTGTCCAGGGGCTCTGGCTACACCTTC. The rearrangement uses TRBV7-6 and TRBJ1-2; TRBD1 might be the D (6 bases). Germline values: CDR1 SGHVS, CDR2 FNYEAQ. There are 13 residues in the CDR3. V lost 3 bases, J lost 7 bases, and 12 bases lay in between.

V usage is TRBV27 and J usage is TRBJ1-1; D unclear. The CDR3 consists of 13 residues. Trimming took 3 bases from V and 1 from J, leaving 6 bases between them. The germline gives CDR1 MNHEY, CDR2 SMNVEV (reference sequence). CDR3 amino acids: CASSFRRNTEAFF. The DNA for the CDR3 is TGTGCCAGCAGTTTCCGGAGGAACACTGAAGCTTTCTTT.